The text below deals with one TCR beta chain. Antigen unknown. These data originate in a study of cytomegalovirus exposure and HLA in healthy donors. The overall study: Approximately 81% of 300 to 450 genotyped donors fell in the Caucasian-associated ancestry cluster. Study results and caveats: In vitro confirmation showed three CMV-associated chains to be CMV antigen specific. Per a later analysis, HLA-associated TCR beta chains showed more clonal expansion than other, equally common TCR beta chains.

Primers: 60 Vbeta forward and 13 Jbeta reverse. Per the original methods: An analysis performed later counted roughly 80 million unique TCR beta chains (around 9.9 million of them shared). The repertoire was sequenced with immunoSEQ multiplex PCR; TCRdb's copy has only in-frame clones and lacks some. V and J calls and clone size are copied from that table; D and trimming were computed from the DNA. Among 130,000 to 150,000 clones listed, over 60% were seen once. The clonotype was recovered from a man aged 35-49 years in good health and CMV-seronegative. Sample: PBMCs.

The CDR3 region is CASSIVPMADTQYF. CDR3 DNA sequence: TGTGCCAGTAGTATAGTACCTATGGCAGATACGCAGTATTTT. The chain links TRBV19 to TRBJ2-3, with D uncertain. Per germline, CDR1 LNHDA and CDR2 SQIVND (reference sequence). The V and J ends lost 1 base and 4 bases respectively, with 9 bases between them. This CDR3 region has 14 residues.